Listed below are T cell receptor beta chains from one sample, sequenced in a study of CD8 T cells in ankylosing spondylitis. TCRdb passed the 5' RACE reads through MiXCR, listing each CDR3 protein once. The repertoire has under 250,000 distinct CDR3 sequences, 6% to 8.5% of them found once; the top ten carry 14%. The material sequenced was blood, either unsorted or a sorted T cell fraction (not recorded which). The receptors originated from a male donor with ankylosing spondylitis. The CDR3 runs from the conserved cysteine through the conserved F or W. D genes are given only for firm matches. Part of the rows lack a size; the others show once, few, many or a class for expanded clones.

NA,TRBJ1-2,TRBV20-1,NA,CSAREGLYGYTF,TGCAGTGCTAGAGAGGGCCTTTATGGCTACACCTTC
many,TRBJ1-2,TRBV28,NA,CASSPRPRPGGYGYTF,TGTGCCAGCAGTCCACGACCCCGCCCGGGCGGCTATGGCTACACCTTC
few,TRBJ2-7,TRBV11-2,TRBD1,CASSPDRASSYEQYF,TGTGCCAGCAGCCCAGACAGGGCGTCATCCTACGAGCAGTACTTC
many,TRBJ2-7,TRBV12-3/TRBV12-4,TRBD1,CASSLSDRVGEQYF,TGTGCCAGCAGTTTGTCCGACAGGGTGGGGGAGCAGTACTTC
many,TRBJ2-1,TRBV2,NA,CASSPGGPSYNEQFF,TGTGCCAGCAGTCCTGGGGGGCCCTCCTACAATGAGCAGTTCTTC
NA,TRBJ2-1,TRBV5-1,TRBD2,CASRTSGNPSYNEQFF,TGCGCCAGCCGGACTAGCGGGAACCCCTCCTACAATGAGCAGTTCTTC
many,TRBJ1-2,TRBV28,NA,CASSLYQGHGYTF,TGTGCCAGCAGTTTATACCAGGGCCATGGCTACACCTTC
many,TRBJ2-5,TRBV10-3,NA,CAISGHVEGMRETQYF,TGTGCCATCAGTGGTCACGTGGAGGGGATGAGGGAGACCCAGTACTTC
NA,TRBJ1-2,TRBV7-6,TRBD1,CASSLGTGTGGKDGYTF,TGTGCCAGCAGCTTAGGGACCGGGACAGGGGGAAAAGATGGCTACACCTTC
many,TRBJ1-1,TRBV19,NA,CASSGTEVAEAFF,TGTGCCAGTAGTGGCACCGAGGTGGCTGAAGCTTTCTTT
few,TRBJ1-1,TRBV6-1,NA,CASSARTSPKEAFF,TGTGCCAGCAGTGCCCGGACATCCCCCAAAGAAGCTTTCTTT
many,TRBJ2-7,TRBV4-3,NA,CASSQEGDNSYEQYF,TGCGCCAGCAGCCAAGAGGGGGACAACTCCTACGAGCAGTACTTC
few,TRBJ2-2,TRBV5-5,TRBD1,CASSWQGADTGELFF,TGTGCCAGCAGCTGGCAGGGGGCAGACACCGGGGAGCTGTTTTTT
many,TRBJ2-2,TRBV2,NA,CASTKTGKNTGELFF,TGTGCCAGCACAAAAACAGGCAAGAACACCGGGGAGCTGTTTTTT
many,TRBJ2-6,TRBV6-1,NA,CASSPQGYGANVLTF,TGTGCCAGCAGTCCACAGGGATATGGGGCCAACGTCCTGACTTTC
many,TRBJ2-1,TRBV5-1,NA,CASSSPRGVPFF,TGCGCCAGCAGCTCCCCTAGGGGCGTGCCGTTCTTC
few,TRBJ1-2,TRBV11-1,TRBD1,CASSRDPGQGISANYGYTF,TGTGCCAGCAGCCGTGATCCGGGACAGGGTATATCAGCTAACTATGGCTACACCTTC
many,TRBJ2-7,TRBV11-2,NA,CASSPRSEQYF,TGTGCCAGCAGCCCAAGAAGCGAGCAGTACTTC
NA,TRBJ1-5,TRBV27,TRBD1,CASSSTGQGNNQPQHF,TGTGCCAGCAGTTCGACAGGACAGGGGAACAATCAGCCCCAGCATTTT
many,TRBJ1-2,TRBV15,NA,CATSSVSSYGYTF,TGTGCCACCAGCAGCGTATCGAGCTATGGCTACACCTTC
NA,TRBJ2-5,TRBV4-2,NA,CASSQETSWLGTQYF,TGTGCCAGCAGCCAAGAAACGAGCTGGCTGGGGACCCAGTACTTC
medium-sized,TRBJ1-2,TRBV2,NA,CASSTDYGYTF,TGTGCCAGCAGTACCGACTATGGCTACACCTTC
few,TRBJ1-1,TRBV5-5,NA,CASSLDSSGTEAFF,TGTGCCAGCAGCTTGGACTCCTCAGGCACTGAAGCTTTCTTT
many,TRBJ2-7,TRBV29-1,NA,CSVRLGLIYEQYF,TGCAGCGTACGACTTGGGCTTATCTACGAGCAGTACTTC
many,TRBJ2-1,TRBV6-2/TRBV6-3,TRBD2,CASSYDGSGLSYNEQFF,TGTGCCAGCAGTTATGACGGTAGCGGGCTCTCCTACAATGAGCAGTTCTTC
many,TRBJ2-7,TRBV27,TRBD1,CASSSRQGSSSYEQYF,TGTGCCAGCAGTTCCCGACAGGGGAGCTCCTCCTACGAGCAGTACTTC
few,TRBJ1-1,TRBV7-8,NA,CASSLARVGGTEAFF,TGTGCCAGCAGCTTAGCGAGGGTAGGGGGCACTGAAGCTTTCTTT
many,TRBJ2-7,TRBV7-9,TRBD2,CASSLGGRGNEQYF,TGTGCCAGCAGCTTAGGCGGGAGAGGGAACGAGCAGTACTTC